The 19 T cell receptor beta chains presented below share a single source sample, sequenced in a study of blood T cell repertoires in COVID-19. Sequencing used immunoSEQ multiplex PCR; TCRdb keeps in-frame clones, though not all of them. Among roughly 130,000 clones listed, 84% were seen once. The sample taken for sequencing was PBMCs or T cells enriched from blood (not recorded which). Receptors were obtained from a man aged 35 to 55 with acute COVID-19.

This clone appeared once. This rearrangement joins TRBV30 to TRBJ1-1, with TRBD1 matching over 8 bases. This CDR3 is 13 amino acids long. In germline, CDR1 is GTSNPN, CDR2 SVGIG (reference sequence). The V gene end was trimmed by 6 bases and the J gene end by 3 bases; junction bases not matched to a gene: 6. The CDR3 protein is CACSTGAHTEAFF. As DNA, the CDR3 is TGTGCCTGCTCGACAGGGGCGCACACTGAAGCTTTCTTT.

The gene calls are TRBV2 and TRBJ2-2, with D maybe TRBD2 (6 bases). V was shortened by 2 bases and J by 3 bases, with 13 bases between the two germline ends. Germline CDR1 reads SNHLY; CDR2 reads FYNNEI. This CDR3 region has 16 residues. CDR3 region: CASSEPPGGYTGELFF. The CDR3, as DNA: TGTGCCAGCAGTGAACCCCCCGGGGGATACACCGGGGAGCTGTTTTTT.

The CDR3 here is CASRTAVNYGYTF. In DNA, the CDR3 is TGTGCCAGCCGGACAGCCGTTAACTATGGCTACACCTTC. The J gene is TRBJ1-2, the V gene TRBV2; D is perhaps TRBD1 (6 bases). The CDR3 has 13 amino acids. Trimming took 8 bases from V and 1 from J, leaving 11 bases between them. Germline V CDR1 and CDR2: SNHLY, FYNNEI.

This chain uses TRBV7-2 with TRBJ2-3, with a tentative D call TRBD2 (6 bases). The CDR3 is made up of 17 amino acids. Germline CDR1 reads SGHTA; CDR2 reads FQGNSA. Trimming shortened V by 10 bases and J by 0 bases, and 23 bases separated the two germline ends. The chain's CDR3 is CATSRGGSDHSTDTQYF. Here the CDR3 DNA reads TGTGCCACCAGTAGAGGAGGGTCAGACCACAGCACAGATACGCAGTATTTT.

The rearrangement joins TRBV30 to TRBJ2-1; possibly TRBD1 for D (5 bases). The CDR3 is 13 residues long. V shed 4 bases and J shed 7 bases, with 14 bases lying between them. Germline CDR1 is GTSNPN and CDR2 is SVGIG (reference sequence). CDR3 in amino acids: CAWNRQRKNEQFF. CDR3 nucleotides: TGTGCCTGGAATCGACAGAGAAAAAATGAGCAGTTCTTC. Supplemented by reference TRBV30 and TRBJ2-1, the full variable domain reads SQTIHQWPATLVQPVGSPLSLECTVEGTSNPNLYWYRQAAGRGLQLLFYSVGIGQISSEVPQNLSASRPQDRQFILSSKKLLLSDSGFYLCAWNRQRKNEQFFGPGTRLTVL.

This sequence joins TRBV5-6 and TRBJ1-5; D remains unclear. Looked up from germline, CDR1 is SGHDT and CDR2 is YYEEEE. The V gene lost 0 bases and the J gene lost 2 bases, with 9 bases spanning the gap. The CDR3 is 15 amino acids. CDR3 protein: CASSLGPVGNQPQHF. CDR3 coding DNA: TGTGCCAGCAGCTTGGGCCCAGTGGGCAATCAGCCCCAGCATTTT.

About this clone itself: Compared with germline, one end of the junction differs, possibly owing to a read error. The chain uses TRBV19 and TRBJ2-1; TRBD1 matches at 10 bases. Germline loops: CDR1 LNHDA, CDR2 SQIVND (reference sequence). The CDR3 has 13 residues. This CDR3 is CASSMDRGTLGVF. CDR3 DNA sequence: TGTGCCAGTAGTATGGACAGGGGGACGTTAGGGGTCTTC.

The rearrangement uses TRBV28 and TRBJ2-7, with TRBD1 identical over 9 bases. J lost 7 bases, V lost 5 bases, and 27 bases had no gene match. The CDR3 is 20 residues long. The V gene's germline CDR1 is MDHEN and CDR2 SYDVKM. The CDR3 DNA is TGTGCCAGCAGTAGCCCTACCGGGACAGGGAATGGGGCTCGGCGGATAGAGCAGTACTTC. Residues: CASSSPTGTGNGARRIEQYF.

This chain uses TRBV27 with TRBJ1-6, with D possibly matching TRBD1 (5 bases). Germline V gene data show CDR1 as MNHEY and CDR2 as SMNVEV (reference sequence). The V end lost 3 bases, the J end lost 6 bases, and 12 bases lay between the germline ends. The CDR3 totals 15 residues. The CDR3 protein is CASSFSPDINSPLHF. CDR3 in DNA: TGTGCCAGCAGTTTTTCTCCGGACATTAATTCACCCCTCCACTTT.

The chain has TRBV7-8 and TRBJ1-3, with a weak D call TRBD1 (6 bases). Germline V gene data show CDR1 as SGHVS and CDR2 as FQNEAQ. CDR3 length: 15 residues. V lost 1 base, J lost 0 bases, and 7 bases lay in between. The CDR3 nucleotides are TGTGCCAGCAGCTTAGGGACAGTCTCTGGAAACACCATATATTTT. This codes for CASSLGTVSGNTIYF.

This clone has more than one count but fewer than ten. The chain couples TRBV28 to TRBJ1-2; D is unresolved. The CDR3 covers 14 residues. The germline V and J ends were trimmed by 6 bases and 3 bases, with 14 bases remaining between them. The germline CDR1 and CDR2 sequences are MDHEN and SYDVKM. As DNA, the CDR3 is TGTGCCAGCAGAGAGGGCGTCGTAGACTATGGCTACACCTTC. Translation gives CASREGVVDYGYTF.

The rearrangement links TRBV7-2 to TRBJ2-7; the match to TRBD2 covers 9 bases. Germline trimming cut 0 bases from V and 5 bases from J; bases unmatched to any gene: 14. Germline V gene data show CDR1 as SGHTA and CDR2 as FQGNSA. The CDR3 is 18 residues long. The CDR3 DNA reads TGTGCCAGCAGCTTAGCACCGGTGGGCGGGAGGGCCATCAACGAGCAGTACTTC. It encodes CASSLAPVGGRAINEQYF.

The chain joins TRBV5-1 to TRBJ2-3; 7 bases are a match to TRBD1. The CDR3 sequence is 15 residues long. J gave up 5 bases and V 2 bases, and 8 bases lay outside the gene matches. The germline V gene has CDR1 SGHRS and CDR2 YFSETQ. In nucleotides, the CDR3 is TGCGCCAGCAGCTTATCCGGGACAGATATAGATACGCAGTATTTT. This sequence encodes CASSLSGTDIDTQYF.

The chain carries TRBV6-5 and TRBJ2-1; the match to TRBD1 covers 7 bases. Germline loops: CDR1 MNHEY, CDR2 SVGAGI. The CDR3 is 15 amino acids. Trimming removed 2 bases from V and 4 bases from J; junction bases left unmatched: 5. CDR3 sequence (DNA): TGTGCCAGCAGTTACGACAGGGAACATTACAATGAGCAGTTCTTC. It yields the protein CASSYDREHYNEQFF.

The J gene is TRBJ1-4, the V gene TRBV10-2; D gene unclear. This CDR3 contains 12 residues. V gave up 4 bases and J gave up 6 bases, with 6 bases separating them. Germline loops: CDR1 WSHSY, CDR2 SAAADI. In DNA form, the CDR3 reads TGCGCCAGCAGTGCTCCAGATGAAAAACTGTTTTTT. As protein: CASSAPDEKLFF.

The CDR3 loop is CASSRAEFSTDTQYF. CDR3 DNA sequence: TGTGCCAGCAGTCGAGCGGAGTTTAGCACAGATACGCAGTATTTT. V and J are TRBV7-9 and TRBJ2-3, with a tentative D call TRBD2 (5 bases). CDR3 length: 15 amino acids. The germline V and J ends were trimmed by 6 bases and 0 bases, with 13 bases remaining between them. From germline, CDR1 is SEHNR and CDR2 FQNEAQ (reference sequence).

V is TRBV15 and J is TRBJ1-2, with a tentative D call TRBD1 (5 bases). With 3 bases removed from V and 4 bases from J, the gap between germline ends came to 18 bases. In germline, CDR1 is LNHNV, CDR2 YYDKDF (reference sequence). This CDR3 is 16 amino acids long. In DNA form, the CDR3 reads TGTGCCACCAGCAGCCCGGGGGGGTTCAAGACCTATGGCTACACCTTC. Amino acid sequence: CATSSPGGFKTYGYTF.

This clone was detected once. The gene calls are TRBV11-2 and TRBJ2-7, with TRBD1 matching over 11 bases. V dropped 0 bases and J dropped 2; count of bases not matched to a gene: 12. The CDR3 extends over 19 amino acids. CDR1 is SGHAT and CDR2 is FQNNGV in the germline V gene. The CDR3 spells CASSLEPGQGGWETYEQYF. Here the CDR3 DNA reads TGTGCCAGCAGCTTAGAGCCGGGACAGGGGGGCTGGGAGACCTACGAGCAGTACTTC.

This clone appeared a single time. The rearrangement links TRBV7-9 to TRBJ2-6, with D maybe TRBD1 (6 bases). The CDR3 totals 16 residues. Per germline, CDR1 SEHNR and CDR2 FQNEAQ (reference sequence). The germline V and J ends were trimmed by 4 bases and 4 bases, with 14 bases remaining between them. CDR3 nucleotides: TGTGCCAGCAGCTCTTCTAGGGGGTTCGGGGCCAACGTCCTGACTTTC. It translates to CASSSSRGFGANVLTF. Based on the CDR3 plus reference TRBV7-9 and TRBJ2-6, the full variable domain is DTGVSQNPRHKITKRGQNVTFRCDPISEHNRLYWYRQTLGQGPEFLTYFQNEAQLEKSRLLSDRFSAERPKGSFSTLEIQRTEQGDSAMYLCASSSSRGFGANVLTFGAGSRLTVL.